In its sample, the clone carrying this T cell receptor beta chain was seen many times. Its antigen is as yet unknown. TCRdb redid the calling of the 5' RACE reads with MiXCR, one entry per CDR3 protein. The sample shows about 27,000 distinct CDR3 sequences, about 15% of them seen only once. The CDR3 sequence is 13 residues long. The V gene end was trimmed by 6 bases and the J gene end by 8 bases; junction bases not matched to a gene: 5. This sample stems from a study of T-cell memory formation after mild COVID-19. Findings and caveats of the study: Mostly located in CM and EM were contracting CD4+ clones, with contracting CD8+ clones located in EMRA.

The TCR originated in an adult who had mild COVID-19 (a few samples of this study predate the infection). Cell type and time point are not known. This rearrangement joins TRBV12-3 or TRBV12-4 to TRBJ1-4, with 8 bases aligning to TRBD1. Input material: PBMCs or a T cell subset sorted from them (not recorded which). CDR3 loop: CASRSGQGEKLFF. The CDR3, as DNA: TGTGCCAGCAGATCCGGACAGGGCGAAAAACTGTTTTTT.